Described below is a single T cell receptor beta chain sequence and its context. Its antigen is not known. TCRdb's table, derived via immunoSEQ multiplex PCR, lists solely in-frame clones and lacks some. The data contain fewer than 30,000 clones, over 75% of them singletons. Germline CDR1 and CDR2: MNHNS and SASEGT. The CDR3 consists of 15 residues. Deletions cut 8 bases from V and 5 bases from J, with 21 bases between. This sample was included in a study of T cells in localized non-small cell lung cancer. Study-wide results and caveats: Multi-region tumor sequencing was not done, so intratumor heterogeneity could not be excluded. The greatest T cell clonality was found in uninvolved adjacent lung (higher than in tumor).

Sequences were derived from PBMCs, sampled before any cancer treatment. This receptor was identified in a man aged 40-75 years with stage II lung adenocarcinoma. The rearrangement uses TRBV6-1 and TRBJ1-2; D perhaps matches TRBD1 (6 bases). The CDR3 DNA sequence: TGTGCCAGCTCCAGGGACACCGGATTCGGATATGGCTACACCTTC. It yields the protein CASSRDTGFGYGYTF.